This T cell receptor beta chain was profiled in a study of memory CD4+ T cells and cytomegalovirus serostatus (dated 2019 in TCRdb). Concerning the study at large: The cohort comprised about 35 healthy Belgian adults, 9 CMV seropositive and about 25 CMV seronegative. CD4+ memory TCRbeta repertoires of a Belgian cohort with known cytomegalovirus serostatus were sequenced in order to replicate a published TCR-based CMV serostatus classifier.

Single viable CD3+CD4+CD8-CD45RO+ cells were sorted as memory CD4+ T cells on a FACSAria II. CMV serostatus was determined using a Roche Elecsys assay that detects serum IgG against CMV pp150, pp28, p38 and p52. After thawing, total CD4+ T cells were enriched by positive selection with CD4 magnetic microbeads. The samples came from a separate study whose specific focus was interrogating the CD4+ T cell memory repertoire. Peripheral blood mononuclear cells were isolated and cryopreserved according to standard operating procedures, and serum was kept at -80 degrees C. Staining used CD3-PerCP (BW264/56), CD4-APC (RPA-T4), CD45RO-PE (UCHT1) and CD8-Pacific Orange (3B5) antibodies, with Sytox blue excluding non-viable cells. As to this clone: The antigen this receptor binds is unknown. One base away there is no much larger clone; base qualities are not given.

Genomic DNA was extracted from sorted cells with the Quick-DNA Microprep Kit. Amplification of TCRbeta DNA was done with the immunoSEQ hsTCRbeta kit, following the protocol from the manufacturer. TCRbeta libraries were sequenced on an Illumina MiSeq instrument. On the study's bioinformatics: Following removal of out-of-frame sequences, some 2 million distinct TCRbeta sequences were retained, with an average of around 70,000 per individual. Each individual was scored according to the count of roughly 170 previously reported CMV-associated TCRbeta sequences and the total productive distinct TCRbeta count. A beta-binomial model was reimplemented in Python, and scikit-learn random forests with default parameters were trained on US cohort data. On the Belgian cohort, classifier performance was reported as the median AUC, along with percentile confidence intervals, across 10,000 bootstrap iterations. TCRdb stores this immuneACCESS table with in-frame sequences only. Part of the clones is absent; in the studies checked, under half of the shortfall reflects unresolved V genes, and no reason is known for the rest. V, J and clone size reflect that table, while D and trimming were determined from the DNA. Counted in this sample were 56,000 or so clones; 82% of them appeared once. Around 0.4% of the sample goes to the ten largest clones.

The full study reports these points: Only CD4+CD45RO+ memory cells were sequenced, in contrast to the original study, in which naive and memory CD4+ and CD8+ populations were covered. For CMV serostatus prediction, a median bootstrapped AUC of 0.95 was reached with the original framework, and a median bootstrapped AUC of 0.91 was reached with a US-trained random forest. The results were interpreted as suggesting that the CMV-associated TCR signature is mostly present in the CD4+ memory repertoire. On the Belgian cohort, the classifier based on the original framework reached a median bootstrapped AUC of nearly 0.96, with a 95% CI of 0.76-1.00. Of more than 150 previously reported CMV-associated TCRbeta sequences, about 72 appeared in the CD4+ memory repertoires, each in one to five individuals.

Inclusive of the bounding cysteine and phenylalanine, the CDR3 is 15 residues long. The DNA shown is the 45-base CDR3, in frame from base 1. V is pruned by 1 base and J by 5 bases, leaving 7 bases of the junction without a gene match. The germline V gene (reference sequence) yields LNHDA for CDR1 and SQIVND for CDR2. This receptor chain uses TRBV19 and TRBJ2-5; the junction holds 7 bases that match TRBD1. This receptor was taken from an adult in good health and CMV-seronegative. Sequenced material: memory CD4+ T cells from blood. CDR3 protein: CASSIGRGPRETQYF. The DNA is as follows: TGTGCCAGTAGTATAGGAAGGGGGCCGAGGGAGACCCAGTACTTC.